The rows below give T cell receptor beta chains drawn from one sample of a study of OX40 agonist ivuxolimab in advanced cancers. Method: immunoSEQ multiplex PCR; TCRdb's copy keeps in-frame clones and lacks some. Of some 40,000 clones listed, about nine tenths were seen once; the top ten hold roughly 15%. Material: CD4+ or CD8+ T cells sorted from blood, obtained in a trial of the OX40 agonist ivuxolimab. The receptors were gathered from an adult with an advanced solid tumor such as melanoma, head and neck, liver or kidney cancer. Each CDR3 is given with its conserved first and last residue. The order of the fields is D gene, CDR3 length, clone size, V gene, J gene, CDR3 DNA, CDR3 protein. A D gene is named only where the DNA matches it firmly. Clone size is stated in some rows and not others, as once, few, many or a class when expanded.

>-|11|-|TRBV20-1|TRBJ2-5
TGCAGTGCTAGTTCTTCCGGGACCCAGTACTTC
CSASSSGTQYF
>TRBD2|16|once|TRBV5-4|TRBJ2-1
TGTGCCAGCAGCTTGAGGCTAGCGGGATTGTGGGCTGAGCAGTTCTTC
CASSLRLAGLWAEQFF
>-|15|-|TRBV11-1|TRBJ2-6
TGTGCCAGCAGCTTAGAAAGGGCTGGGACCAACGTCCTGACTTTC
CASSLERAGTNVLTF
>TRBD1|16|-|TRBV9|TRBJ2-1
TGTGCCAGCAGCGGCCACCGGGACAGGGGGCGTTATGAGCAGTTCTTC
CASSGHRDRGRYEQFF
>-|14|-|TRBV10-3|TRBJ2-3
TGTGCCATCAGTGAGGTTGTGGCTTTGGATACGCAGTATTTT
CAISEVVALDTQYF
>-|15|-|TRBV4-1|TRBJ2-7
TGCGCCAGCAGCCAAGATCTGGCAGCCTCCTACGAGCAGTACTTC
CASSQDLAASYEQYF
>TRBD1|17|-|TRBV4-3|TRBJ2-7
TGCGCCAGCAGCCAAGATCCGCAGGGACAGGTTTCCTACGAGCAGTACTTC
CASSQDPQGQVSYEQYF
>-|17|-|TRBV28|TRBJ2-6
TGTGCCAGCACTGTAGGGGCCTCAAGCTCTGGGGCCAACGTCCTGACTTTC
CASTVGASSSGANVLTF
>-|15|-|TRBV6-5|TRBJ1-5
TGTGCCAGCAGTACCATGAGCGCCCCCAATCAGCCCCAGCATTTT
CASSTMSAPNQPQHF
>-|15|-|TRBV28|TRBJ2-7
TGTGCCAGCAGTTTAACTGTGGACCGCTCCTACGAGCAGTACTTC
CASSLTVDRSYEQYF
>TRBD1|16|-|TRBV9|TRBJ1-3
TGTGCCAGCGGCACCGGGACAGGGATCTCTGGAAACACCATATATTTT
CASGTGTGISGNTIYF
>TRBD1|14|-|TRBV28|TRBJ2-7
TGTGCCAGCAGCCCGGGACAGGGCCCCTACGAGCAGTACTTC
CASSPGQGPYEQYF
>-|11|few|TRBV30|TRBJ2-5
TGTGCCTGGGGCATGGAAGGAGACCAGTACTTC
CAWGMEGDQYF
>-|16|-|TRBV7-2|TRBJ2-7
TGTGCCAGCAGCTTAGTTTTGAGAGGTCAGGGAGGCGAGCAGTACTTC
CASSLVLRGQGGEQYF
>TRBD2|16|-|TRBV15|TRBJ2-1
TGTGCCACCAGCAGAGAAGGGACCGGGGGGTCCGATGAGCAGTTCTTC
CATSREGTGGSDEQFF
>TRBD2|15|-|TRBV27|TRBJ2-3
TGTGCCAGCAGTTTTTGGGAGGGCGGAATAGATACGCAGTATTTT
CASSFWEGGIDTQYF
>TRBD2|14|-|TRBV5-6|TRBJ2-5
TGTGCCAGCCTGGAACGGGAGGGCCTAGAGACCCAGTACTTC
CASLEREGLETQYF
>-|14|-|TRBV7-8|TRBJ1-1
TGTGCCAGCAGCTTAGCCGGGGTCGACACTGAAGCTTTCTTT
CASSLAGVDTEAFF
>TRBD1|15|-|TRBV27|TRBJ2-2
TGTGCCAGCAGTTCCAGCCCCGACAGGGTCGGGGAGCTGTTTTTT
CASSSSPDRVGELFF
>TRBD2|20|-|TRBV28|TRBJ2-4
TGTGCCAGCAGCAAATACGGACTAGCGGGAGAAGGGGGTCGAGAAAACATTCAGTACTTC
CASSKYGLAGEGGRENIQYF
>-|13|-|TRBV6-6|TRBJ2-1
TGTGCCAGCACACCGACCCCTGGGGATGAGCAGTTCTTC
CASTPTPGDEQFF
>-|13|-|TRBV4-1|TRBJ1-1
TGCGCCAGCAGCCAAGATTGGAAGGGTGAAGCTTTCTTT
CASSQDWKGEAFF
>-|14|-|TRBV29-1|TRBJ2-1
TGCAGCGTCGCTTGGGGCGGCCCCTACAATGAGCAGTTCTTC
CSVAWGGPYNEQFF
>-|15|once|TRBV5-4|TRBJ2-2
TGTGCCAGCAGCCCCACCCCCCCCGGCACCGGGGAGCTGTTTTTT
CASSPTPPGTGELFF
>-|13|-|TRBV27|TRBJ1-5
TGTGCCAGCAGCCGCTTACCAAGTCAGCCCCAGCATTTT
CASSRLPSQPQHF
>-|19|-|TRBV28|TRBJ2-3
TGTGCCAGCAGTCCTCCCCACGGATCGGGAACGGGAAGGATAGATACGCAGTATTTT
CASSPPHGSGTGRIDTQYF
>TRBD2|16|-|TRBV18|TRBJ2-2
TGTGCCAGCTCACCGATAGCGGGAGGTGATGCCGGGGAGCTGTTTTTT
CASSPIAGGDAGELFF
>TRBD1|15|-|TRBV11-3|TRBJ2-7
TGTGCCAGCAGCTTAGGAACAGGGGGAACCTACGAGCAGTACTTC
CASSLGTGGTYEQYF
>-|12|-|TRBV7-8|TRBJ1-1
TGTGCCAGCAGCTTAGGTTTCACTGAAGCTTTCTTT
CASSLGFTEAFF
>TRBD2|15|-|TRBV2|TRBJ2-7
TGTGCCAGCAGAGTCTCTAGCGGGAGCTCCTACGAGCAGTACTTC
CASRVSSGSSYEQYF
>TRBD1|16|-|TRBV7-9|TRBJ2-7
TGTGCCAGCAGCTTGACTTTCGGGACAGCTTCCTACGAGCAGTACTTC
CASSLTFGTASYEQYF
>TRBD2|18|-|TRBV9|TRBJ2-3
TGTGCCAGCAGCGTAGCACAGACCGGACTAGCGGCGGACGATACGCAGTATTTT
CASSVAQTGLAADDTQYF
>TRBD2|17|once|TRBV9|TRBJ2-3
TGTGCCAGCACCCAAATGGGACTAGCGGGAGTCACAGATACGCAGTATTTT
CASTQMGLAGVTDTQYF
>-|14|-|TRBV7-9|TRBJ2-1
TGTGCCAGCAGCTTAGTCAGGAGCTACGATGAGCAGTTCTTC
CASSLVRSYDEQFF
>TRBD1|14|-|TRBV19|TRBJ1-1
TGTGCCAGTAGAGGGACAGGGGGGTTTTTTGAAGCTTTCTTT
CASRGTGGFFEAFF
>-|13|-|TRBV25-1|TRBJ2-7
TGTGCCAGCAGTGACAGCCTTACCTACGAGCAGTACTTC
CASSDSLTYEQYF
>-|16|-|TRBV28|TRBJ2-3
TGTGCCAGCAGTTTACAGGGGCCGCGGGGCACAGATACGCAGTATTTT
CASSLQGPRGTDTQYF
>-|13|-|TRBV30|TRBJ2-3
TGTGCCTGGTGGGATTTGGGCACAGATACGCAGTATTTT
CAWWDLGTDTQYF
>TRBD2|16|-|TRBV19|TRBJ2-1
TGTGCCAGTAGTATAATGGTACTAGCGCCCGACAATGAGCAGTTCTTC
CASSIMVLAPDNEQFF
>-|12|-|TRBV27|TRBJ2-3
TGTGCCAGCAGTCATAGCACAGATACGCAGTATTTT
CASSHSTDTQYF
>-|11|-|TRBV2|TRBJ2-5
TGTGCCAGCAGTGCCGACTTACAGAAGTACTTC
CASSADLQKYF
>-|16|-|TRBV10-1|TRBJ2-1
TGCGCCAGCAGTAACTCTCCGGGGGTGCTTTACAATGAGCAGTTCTTC
CASSNSPGVLYNEQFF
>TRBD2|18|-|TRBV13|TRBJ2-1
TGTGCCAGCAGCTTAAGGACTAGCGGACTAACCCTCTACAATGAGCAGTTCTTC
CASSLRTSGLTLYNEQFF
>-|15|-|TRBV4-1|TRBJ2-3
TGCGCCAGCAGCCAAAGGACAGACAGCACAGATACGCAGTATTTT
CASSQRTDSTDTQYF
>TRBD2|12|once|TRBV5-4|TRBJ2-1
TGTGCCAGCAGCCCGGGACTAGAGGGTACGTTCTTC
CASSPGLEGTFF
>-|15|-|TRBV6-1|TRBJ2-1
TGTGCCAGCAGTGAAAAAGCTAGCCAGGGCAATGAGCAGTTCTTC
CASSEKASQGNEQFF
>-|13|-|TRBV27|TRBJ2-1
TGTGCCAGCAGTTTGGGGCCGGAGTTTGAGCAGTTCTTC
CASSLGPEFEQFF
>TRBD1|14|-|TRBV5-1|TRBJ2-7
TGCGCCAGCAGCGGCCGGGACAGGGGGTACGAGCAGTACTTC
CASSGRDRGYEQYF
>-|13|-|TRBV10-3|TRBJ1-5
TGTGCCATCAGTGAGTCCGGGGAGCAGCCCCAGCATTTT
CAISESGEQPQHF
>TRBD2|17|-|TRBV7-9|TRBJ2-7
TGTGCCAGCACCCTACCCGGAGGCGCTAGCGGGAGTTACGAGCAGTACTTC
CASTLPGGASGSYEQYF
>-|16|-|TRBV27|TRBJ2-2
TGTGCCAGCAGTTCTCTAACGGGACAAAATACCGGGGAGCTGTTTTTT
CASSSLTGQNTGELFF